The present T cell receptor beta chain was sequenced within a study of blood T cell repertoires in COVID-19. The length of the CDR3 is 15 residues. Germline CDR1 reads MNHNS; CDR2 reads SASEGT. V gave up 3 bases and J gave up 2 bases; unmatched junction bases: 0. Per the authors' pipeline: Amplification with reference gene primers provided the estimates of nucleated cell counts. Clones were sequenced by immunoSEQ multiplex PCR, and TCRdb holds only the in-frame ones, with some missing. For V, J and clone size, that table is used; D and trimming come from the DNA. The data show approximately 490,000 clones, with about nine tenths seen just once and around 0.64% held by the top ten.

The TCR sequence derives from a woman aged 18-30 years who had recovered from COVID-19. Sequencing was performed on PBMCs or T cells enriched from blood (not recorded which). The V call is TRBV6-1, the J call TRBJ2-6, with 8 bases that match TRBD1. DNA for the CDR3: TGTGCCAGCAGTGAGGACAGGGCTGGGGCCAACGTCCTGACTTTC. Its translation: CASSEDRAGANVLTF.